The rows below give T cell receptor beta chains drawn from one sample of a study of blood T cell repertoires in COVID-19. The assay was immunoSEQ multiplex PCR, and TCRdb's table has in-frame clones only and misses some. The repertoire consists of 300,000 to 400,000 clones, with more than 75% occurring once and the leading ten covering roughly 6.3%. The sequencing sample was made of peripheral blood. These receptors originate from a woman aged 45-59 years with COVID-19, enrolled during active disease. CDR3s include the opening cysteine and the closing phenylalanine or tryptophan. Each record gives: J gene, V gene, D gene, CDR3 protein, CDR3 DNA. D genes are given only for firm matches.

TRBJ2-3 | TRBV11-2 | - | CASSWGLNPDTQYF | TGTGCCAGCAGCTGGGGACTGAACCCAGATACGCAGTATTTT
TRBJ2-1 | TRBV10-2 | - | CASSATRNEQFF | TGCGCCAGCAGCGCCACTCGAAATGAGCAGTTCTTC
TRBJ2-7 | TRBV9 | - | CASSSGRGSYEQYF | TGTGCCAGCAGCTCCGGACGGGGATCCTACGAGCAGTACTTC
TRBJ2-5 | TRBV2 | - | CASSVLGGEVETQYF | TGTGCCAGCAGTGTACTCGGGGGAGAGGTGGAGACCCAGTACTTC
TRBJ2-7 | TRBV6-5 | - | CASTNGGPAYEQYF | TGTGCCAGCACCAACGGGGGTCCAGCCTACGAGCAGTACTTC
TRBJ2-1 | TRBV6-2/TRBV6-3 | TRBD2 | CASSYLGSSGYNEQFF | TGTGCCAGCAGTTACCTTGGGTCTAGCGGATACAATGAGCAGTTCTTC
TRBJ1-2 | TRBV7-9 | - | CASSSTGYGYTF | TGTGCCAGCAGCTCGACAGGCTATGGCTACACCTTC
TRBJ1-2 | TRBV6-2/TRBV6-3 | - | CASSFYLEGNYGYTF | TGTGCCAGCAGCTTTTATCTGGAGGGGAACTATGGCTACACCTTC
TRBJ1-1 | TRBV2 | - | CASRSESNTEAFF | TGTGCCAGCCGGAGTGAGTCGAACACTGAAGCTTTCTTT
TRBJ2-1 | TRBV5-1 | TRBD2 | CASRWIAGDVHEQFF | TGCGCCAGCAGATGGATAGCGGGAGATGTCCATGAGCAGTTCTTC
TRBJ2-7 | TRBV3-1/TRBV3-2 | - | CASRPGLPGSYEQYF | TGTGCCAGCAGGCCGGGACTCCCGGGCTCCTACGAGCAGTACTTC
TRBJ1-1 | TRBV5-8 | - | CASSFLHAWGVITEAFF | TGTGCCAGCAGCTTTTTACATGCTTGGGGGGTAATCACTGAAGCTTTCTTT
TRBJ2-7 | TRBV30 | TRBD1 | CAWSVLRTGAYEQYF | TGTGCCTGGAGTGTACTAAGGACAGGGGCCTACGAGCAGTACTTC
TRBJ2-7 | TRBV29-1 | - | CSVQRPLTYEQYF | TGCAGCGTCCAGCGACCACTTACCTACGAGCAGTACTTC
TRBJ2-1 | TRBV18 | - | CASSPPNEYNEQFF | TGTGCCAGCTCACCACCGAACGAGTACAATGAGCAGTTCTTC
TRBJ2-2 | TRBV11-3 | - | CASSLVSSGGELFF | TGTGCCAGCAGCTTAGTATCCTCCGGTGGGGAGCTGTTTTTT
TRBJ2-7 | TRBV19 | TRBD1 | CASSAYRQGGWYEQYF | TGTGCCAGTAGTGCGTACCGACAGGGCGGTTGGTACGAGCAGTACTTC
TRBJ1-5 | TRBV6-5 | - | CASSWGSNQPQHF | TGTGCCAGCAGTTGGGGCAGCAATCAGCCCCAGCATTTT
TRBJ1-2 | TRBV5-1 | - | CASSFSGSGYGYTF | TGCGCCAGCAGCTTCTCGGGGTCGGGCTATGGCTACACCTTC